What follows are 8 T cell receptor beta chains derived from one specimen sequenced in a study of T cell changes during pregnancy in multiple sclerosis. This table comes from immunoSEQ multiplex PCR, and its TCRdb copy is limited to in-frame clones, with some not included. The table shows about 36,000 clones, with 90% to 95% occurring only once. Material: CD4+ T cells from peripheral blood mononuclear cells, obtained in the second trimester of pregnancy. Receptors were obtained from a female donor in good health, enrolled as a control in a pregnancy study.

The rearrangement joins TRBV2 to TRBJ2-5; TRBD2 agrees at 10 bases. CDR1 and CDR2 (germline): SNHLY, FYNNEI. The CDR3 covers 17 residues. V trimming: 4 bases; J trimming: 6 bases; junction bases outside the gene matches: 14. CDR3 bases: TGTGCCAGCAGTGTTCCAGCGGGGGGGCTGTCCGTCAAGACCCAGTACTTC. It translates to CASSVPAGGLSVKTQYF.

This chain joins TRBV23-1 and TRBJ2-3, with TRBD1 matching over 9 bases. TRBV23-1 is an ORF, and what it does is uncertain. Trimming removed 1 base from V and 2 bases from J; junction bases left unmatched: 7. CDR3 length: 17 residues. The CDR3 bases are TGCGCCAGCAGTCAATTTGGGACAGGGCCCCCCACAGATACGCAGTATTTT. Protein product: CASSQFGTGPPTDTQYF.

This rearrangement joins TRBV5-6 to TRBJ1-4; 7 positions agree with TRBD1. Germline loops: CDR1 SGHDT, CDR2 YYEEEE. This CDR3 has 15 amino acids. V dropped 4 bases and J dropped 3; count of bases not matched to a gene: 6. In DNA, the CDR3 is TGTGCCAGCAGCCGAGAGACAGGGCCTAATGAAAAACTGTTTTTT. It is translated as CASSRETGPNEKLFF. The full variable domain, completed using reference TRBV5-6 and TRBJ1-4, is DAGVTQSPTHLIKTRGQQVTLRCSPKSGHDTVSWYQQALGQGPQFIFQYYEEEERQRGNFPDRFSGHQFPNYSSELNVNALLLGDSALYLCASSRETGPNEKLFFGSGTQLSVL.

This chain uses TRBV11-3 with TRBJ2-5, with a possible D match to TRBD2 (6 bases). CDR3 length: 13 residues. V shed 5 bases and J shed 5 bases, with 12 bases lying between them. CDR1 is SGHNT and CDR2 is YENEEA in the germline V gene. CDR3 DNA sequence: TGTGCCAGCAGCCAAGGACTAAGGGAGACCCAGTACTTC. It codes for CASSQGLRETQYF.

In its sample, this clone was seen once. The chain employs TRBV19 and TRBJ2-7, with 7 bases that match TRBD1. Unmatched junction bases numbered 7, after V lost 8 bases and J lost 3 bases. This CDR3 is 13 amino acids long. The germline V gene has CDR1 LNHDA and CDR2 SQIVND (reference sequence). The CDR3 protein is CASGRQGNYEQYF. The DNA for the CDR3 is TGTGCCAGTGGCCGACAGGGAAACTACGAGCAGTACTTC. The whole variable domain, filled in from reference TRBV19 and TRBJ2-7, reads DGGITQSPKYLFRKEGQNVTLSCEQNLNHDAMYWYRQDPGQGLRLIYYSQIVNDFQKGDIAEGYSVSREKKESFPLTVTSAQKNPTAFYLCASGRQGNYEQYFGPGTRLTVT.

The genes are TRBV7-9 and TRBJ1-5; weak D call: TRBD1 (6 bases). Germline CDR1 reads SEHNR; CDR2 reads FQNEAQ (reference sequence). The CDR3 loop spans 16 amino acids. The V and J ends lost 1 base and 7 bases respectively, with 17 bases between them. This chain's CDR3 is CASSLGLGQSYQPQHF. DNA for the CDR3: TGTGCCAGCAGCTTAGGATTGGGACAAAGTTACCAGCCCCAGCATTTT.

V usage is TRBV29-1 and J usage is TRBJ2-1, with 7 bases fitting TRBD1. V shed 4 bases and J 10 bases; nucleotides not matched to a gene: 13. Looked up from germline, CDR1 is SQVTM and CDR2 is ANQGSEA. This CDR3 is 14 amino acids long. The DNA for the CDR3 is TGCAGCGTTGGGCGAGATTACAGGGGTACCGAGCAGTTCTTC. It encodes CSVGRDYRGTEQFF.

This chain uses TRBV11-2 with TRBJ2-1; tentative D call: TRBD2 (6 bases). The V end lost 1 base, the J end lost 15 bases, and 16 bases lay between the germline ends. Germline-derived CDR1 and CDR2 are SGHAT and FQNNGV. CDR3 length equals 13 residues. CDR3 region: CASSLAVAGTMFF. CDR3 DNA: TGTGCCAGCAGCTTAGCGGTGGCGGGAACTATGTTCTTC.